The rows below give T cell receptor beta chains drawn from one sample of a study of blood T cells in healthy people across ages. TCRdb fed the 5' RACE reads into MiXCR, producing one record per CDR3 protein. The table includes around 1,900,000 distinct CDR3 sequences, about two fifths detected once. Material: blood. Receptors originate from a human donor in good health. Both conserved end residues are part of each CDR3. A D gene is named only where the DNA matches it firmly. Clone size is not always given. Where it is, it says once, few, many or a class for expanded clones.

d_gene	v_gene	abundance	j_gene	CDR3aa	CDR3nt
NA	TRBV4-1	NA	TRBJ1-2	CASSQDRTETSYGYTF	TGCGCCAGCAGCCAAGATAGGACAGAGACTTCCTATGGCTACACCTTC
NA	TRBV7-3	once	TRBJ2-2	CASSTSDTGELFF	TGTGCCAGCAGCACCTCAGACACCGGGGAGCTGTTTTTT
NA	TRBV7-9	few	TRBJ1-2	CASSLGVDRRLYGYTF	TGTGCCAGCAGCTTGGGGGTCGACAGGAGGCTCTATGGCTACACCTTC
NA	TRBV5-1	once	TRBJ2-3	CASSLYVRGSRTDTQYF	TGCGCCAGCAGCTTGTACGTCCGGGGCAGCCGCACAGATACGCAGTATTTT
NA	TRBV9	NA	TRBJ2-1	CANSVGFGDEQFF	TGTGCCAACAGCGTAGGGTTCGGAGATGAGCAGTTCTTC
NA	TRBV10-3	NA	TRBJ1-1	CAINEGNTEAFF	TGTGCCATCAACGAAGGGAACACTGAAGCTTTCTTT
NA	TRBV6-2/TRBV6-3	NA	TRBJ1-5	CASSYRAGQPDSNQPQHF	TGTGCCAGCAGTTACCGGGCAGGCCAGCCTGATAGCAATCAGCCCCAGCATTTT
NA	TRBV7-2	NA	TRBJ1-1	CASSQSRDIQGEAFF	TGTGCCAGCAGCCAGTCCCGGGACATTCAGGGCGAAGCTTTCTTT
NA	TRBV5-8	NA	TRBJ2-7	CASSIRTVSEQYF	TGTGCCAGCAGCATTAGGACAGTTTCGGAGCAGTACTTC
NA	TRBV29-1	NA	TRBJ2-5	CSVEAGAQETQYF	TGCAGCGTTGAGGCAGGAGCTCAAGAGACCCAGTACTTC
TRBD1	TRBV28	few	TRBJ1-1	CASSPGTGVWTEAFF	TGTGCCAGCAGTCCCGGGACAGGGGTGTGGACTGAAGCTTTCTTT
NA	TRBV10-3	NA	TRBJ1-1	CAISESGRAWNTEAFF	TGTGCCATCAGTGAGTCTGGCAGGGCCTGGAACACTGAAGCTTTCTTT
TRBD2	TRBV28	NA	TRBJ2-3	CASSPSSGGLTDTQYF	TGTGCCAGCAGTCCATCTAGCGGGGGGTTGACAGATACGCAGTATTTT
NA	TRBV6-4	few	TRBJ1-2	CASSANWNYGYTF	TGTGCCAGCAGCGCCAATTGGAACTATGGCTACACCTTC
NA	TRBV7-2	few	TRBJ2-3	CASIPPGTDTDTQYF	TGTGCCAGCATCCCTCCCGGGACCGACACAGATACGCAGTATTTT
TRBD1	TRBV7-2	NA	TRBJ2-1	CASSYDRGRETQFF	TGTGCCAGCAGCTATGACAGGGGGCGCGAGACCCAGTTCTTC
TRBD1	TRBV20-1	NA	TRBJ2-5	CSARDPNPTGKKETQYF	TGCAGTGCTAGAGATCCCAACCCGACAGGGAAAAAAGAGACCCAGTACTTC
TRBD1	TRBV10-3	NA	TRBJ2-7	CAISTAGQGVSEQYF	TGTGCCATCAGCACCGCCGGACAGGGGGTTAGCGAGCAGTACTTC
NA	TRBV29-1	NA	TRBJ1-1	CSVDLEGPGAEAFF	TGCAGCGTTGATCTGGAGGGGCCCGGCGCTGAAGCTTTCTTT
NA	TRBV6-5	NA	TRBJ1-2	CASSYSAGLTGFGGYTF	TGTGCCAGCAGTTACTCCGCAGGGCTTACGGGTTTTGGTGGCTACACCTTC
TRBD2	TRBV20-1	many	TRBJ2-3	CSARDGSGGDTDTQYF	TGCAGTGCTAGAGATGGTAGCGGGGGGGACACAGATACGCAGTATTTT
NA	TRBV7-6	few	TRBJ2-7	CASSSPLRKYEQYF	TGTGCCAGCAGCTCCCCCCTAAGGAAATACGAGCAGTACTTC
NA	TRBV11-2	NA	TRBJ2-5	CASRGMETQYF	TGTGCCAGCAGGGGGATGGAGACCCAGTACTTC
NA	TRBV6-5	NA	TRBJ2-7	CASSNPGVTYEQYF	TGTGCCAGCAGTAACCCAGGGGTAACCTACGAGCAGTACTTC
NA	TRBV20-1	few	TRBJ2-7	CSARGTVEYEQYF	TGCAGTGCTAGAGGGACAGTAGAATACGAGCAGTACTTC
NA	TRBV3-1	NA	TRBJ2-7	CASSMQGSEQYF	TGTGCCAGTAGTATGCAGGGTTCCGAGCAGTACTTC
NA	TRBV7-9	once	TRBJ2-4	CASSLFGGNYNEQYF	TGTGCCAGCAGCTTATTTGGCGGAAACTACAATGAGCAGTACTTC
NA	TRBV7-2	once	TRBJ1-5	CASRPGADLNQPQHF	TGTGCCAGCAGGCCGGGGGCGGACCTGAATCAGCCCCAGCATTTT
TRBD2	TRBV29-1	NA	TRBJ2-1	CSVRTSVDDEQFF	TGCAGCGTACGGACTAGCGTGGACGATGAGCAGTTCTTC
NA	TRBV6-6	NA	TRBJ2-2	CASIRRENTGELFF	TGTGCCAGCATCAGGCGGGAAAACACCGGGGAGCTGTTTTTT
NA	TRBV7-3	NA	TRBJ2-7	CASSIGPLYEQYF	TGTGCCAGCAGCATCGGACCGCTCTACGAGCAGTACTTC
NA	TRBV2	NA	TRBJ1-1	CATGEGLNTEAFF	TGTGCTACGGGTGAAGGCCTGAACACTGAAGCTTTCTTT
NA	TRBV9	NA	TRBJ1-1	CASSVAGHPGSTEAFF	TGTGCCAGCAGCGTAGCGGGACACCCAGGAAGCACTGAAGCTTTCTTT
NA	TRBV7-8	NA	TRBJ2-2	CASSLQLVSTGELFF	TGTGCCAGCAGCTTACAGTTGGTGAGCACCGGGGAGCTGTTTTTT
NA	TRBV7-3	NA	TRBJ1-1	CASSRNGNTEAFF	TGTGCCAGCAGTAGGAACGGGAACACTGAAGCTTTCTTT
TRBD1	TRBV28	few	TRBJ2-6	CASNPSQGAGANVLTF	TGTGCCAGCAACCCATCACAGGGGGCTGGGGCCAACGTCCTGACTTTC
NA	TRBV2	NA	TRBJ2-5	CASSESEGLGEQYF	TGTGCCAGCAGTGAATCCGAGGGGCTGGGAGAGCAGTACTTC
NA	TRBV28	once	TRBJ2-5	CASSLIHRASRWETQYF	TGTGCCAGCAGTTTAATCCATCGCGCGTCTAGATGGGAGACCCAGTACTTC
TRBD2	TRBV4-3	few	TRBJ2-2	CASSLGGGATGELFF	TGCGCCAGCAGCCTGGGCGGGGGGGCGACCGGGGAGCTGTTTTTT
NA	TRBV7-2	NA	TRBJ2-3	CASSSLSQVTDTQYF	TGTGCCAGCAGCTCTCTTTCACAGGTCACAGATACGCAGTATTTT
TRBD2	TRBV12-3/TRBV12-4	few	TRBJ2-4	CASSLLGLAGALAKNIQYF	TGTGCCAGTAGCCTGCTAGGACTAGCGGGGGCCTTAGCCAAAAACATTCAGTACTTC
TRBD1	TRBV4-1	few	TRBJ1-5	CASSQTGGSNQPQHF	TGCGCCAGCAGCCAGACAGGGGGGAGCAATCAGCCCCAGCATTTT
NA	TRBV2	few	TRBJ2-6	CASRDSGGANVLTF	TGTGCCAGCAGAGATAGCGGCGGGGCCAACGTCCTGACTTTC